This is a list of T cell receptor beta chains from one sample in a study of metastatic and nonmetastatic thyroid tumors. TCRdb re-clonotyped the PCR reads through MiXCR. The sample has about 93,000 clones; approximately 12% are singletons. Sequenced input: blood. These receptor sequences come from a female donor with papillary thyroid cancer or a benign thyroid nodule (not recorded which). Some clones in this sample may be carry-over from other donors' samples. The CDR3 runs from the conserved cysteine through the conserved F or W. A D gene is named only where the DNA matches it firmly. Rows may omit the clone size; those that give it use once, few, many or a size class.

d_call	clone_size	v_call	j_call	cdr3_nt	cdr3_aa
NA	many	TRBV7-3	TRBJ1-5	TGTGCCAGCAGCCCGTGGACGGTGGTTTGTCAGCCCCAGCATTTT	CASSPWTVVCQPQHF
TRBD1	many	TRBV9	TRBJ2-1	TGTGCCAGCAGCGTAGGACAGGGGGCTAGAAATGAGCAGTTCTTC	CASSVGQGARNEQFF
NA	many	TRBV27	TRBJ2-1	TGTGCCAGCAGTCACGCGATCTCCAATGAGCAGTTCTTC	CASSHAISNEQFF
NA	many	TRBV24-1	TRBJ2-7	TGTGCCACCGCCAGCGGACCCCCCTACGAGCAGTACTTC	CATASGPPYEQYF
TRBD2	many	TRBV6-5	TRBJ2-3	TGTGCCAGCAGCCAGCTAGCGGGAGGAAGGTGGGGCACAGATACGCAGTATTTT	CASSQLAGGRWGTDTQYF
NA	many	TRBV20-1	TRBJ1-4	TGCAGTGCTACCCGGGACAATAATGAAAAACTGTTTTTT	CSATRDNNEKLFF
TRBD1	many	TRBV5-6	TRBJ2-2	TGTGCCAGCAGCCTACTCCGACAGGGTGGCTTCAACACCGGGGAGCTGTTTTTT	CASSLLRQGGFNTGELFF
TRBD2	NA	TRBV2	TRBJ2-7	TGTGCCAGCAGTGAAGCGCTCGTGTTAACTAGCGGGAGGAAGTACGAGCAGTACTTC	CASSEALVLTSGRKYEQYF
TRBD1	many	TRBV5-1	TRBJ1-1	TGCGCCAGCAGTCCCGGGACAGGGATGAACACTGAAGCTTTCTTT	CASSPGTGMNTEAFF
TRBD2	many	TRBV25-1	TRBJ2-1	TGTGCCAGCAGCGGCTTTGGGGCTAGCGGGAGGACCACGAAATACTACAATGAGCAGTTCTTC	CASSGFGASGRTTKYYNEQFF
NA	few	TRBV27	TRBJ2-5	TGTGCCAGCAGTTCCCTTCCGGGCGAAGAGACCCAGTACTTC	CASSSLPGEETQYF
NA	many	TRBV12-3/TRBV12-4	TRBJ2-3	TGTGCCAGCGGGGGCGGGGCAGATACGCAGTATTTT	CASGGGADTQYF
NA	many	TRBV6-2/TRBV6-3	TRBJ2-1	TGTGCCAGCAGTTACTCTCGATGGCCCGGGCCGTTTAATGAGCAGTTCTTC	CASSYSRWPGPFNEQFF
NA	few	TRBV12-3/TRBV12-4	TRBJ2-3	TGTGCCAGCAGTCCGGGTTCGTGTGCGCAGTATTTT	CASSPGSCAQYF
NA	many	TRBV9	TRBJ1-3	TGTGCCAGCAGCTCGCGTGGGGACTCTGGAAACACCATATATTTT	CASSSRGDSGNTIYF
TRBD1	many	TRBV6-1	TRBJ2-1	TGTGCCAGCATAAGGGACAGGGTTCTGAATGAGCAGTTCTTC	CASIRDRVLNEQFF
NA	few	TRBV6-1	TRBJ1-2	TGTGCCAGCAGTGAAGGAGTCGGGCAGTCGGACGGCTACACCTTC	CASSEGVGQSDGYTF
TRBD1	many	TRBV10-3	TRBJ2-7	TGTGCCATCAGTGGGGGACAGGGGGGTTCCTACGAGCAGTACTTC	CAISGGQGGSYEQYF
NA	many	TRBV18	TRBJ1-6	TGTGCCAGCTCACCCGCGGATCGGGGGACACCCCTCCACTTT	CASSPADRGTPLHF
NA	many	TRBV2	TRBJ2-3	TGTGCCAGAACAGGGCCAGATACTAGCACAGATACGCAGTATTTT	CARTGPDTSTDTQYF
TRBD1	many	TRBV6-2/TRBV6-3	TRBJ2-1	TGTGCCAGCAGCCACTCCGGGGACAGGGTAATCTTC	CASSHSGDRVIF
TRBD2	NA	TRBV6-1	TRBJ2-7	TGTGCCAGCAGCCAAGGACTAGCGGGAGAGGGGGAGCAGTACTTC	CASSQGLAGEGEQYF
NA	NA	TRBV6-1	TRBJ1-2	TGTGCCAGCAACTCGCCAGTAGGGATCTACACCTTC	CASNSPVGIYTF
TRBD2	NA	TRBV6-1	TRBJ2-3	TGTGCCAGCACCCTACAACTAGCGGGAGCAGATACGCAGTATTTT	CASTLQLAGADTQYF
NA	many	TRBV19	TRBJ2-5	TGTGCCAGTAGTCTGAGGGTGACACTCGCCCAGTACTTC	CASSLRVTLAQYF
NA	many	TRBV28	TRBJ1-2	TGTGCCAGCAGTTTAATTCGGGGGGCTGGTGGCTACACCTTC	CASSLIRGAGGYTF
NA	many	TRBV4-1	TRBJ1-5	TGCGCCAGCAGCCAAGAGGGTCAGCCCCAGCATTTT	CASSQEGQPQHF
TRBD1	many	TRBV29-1	TRBJ1-1	TGCAGCGTACTCACCACGACAGGGGAATGGGGCACTGAAGCTTTCTTT	CSVLTTTGEWGTEAFF
NA	many	TRBV20-1	TRBJ2-1	TGCAGTGCACCCTCGGTGCGGGATAGCTCCTACAATGAGCAGTTCTTC	CSAPSVRDSSYNEQFF
TRBD1	many	TRBV6-1	TRBJ1-2	TGTGCCAGCAGTCGACAGGGGGAATTTAAGGATGGCTACACCTTC	CASSRQGEFKDGYTF
NA	many	TRBV7-9	TRBJ2-2	TGTGCCAGCAGCCCTGGTGGCGGGGAGCTGTTTTTT	CASSPGGGELFF
NA	many	TRBV24-1	TRBJ1-1	TGTGCCACCAGTGTTGGAGGGCGTGAAGCTTTCTTT	CATSVGGREAFF
TRBD1	many	TRBV6-1	TRBJ1-1	TGTGCCAGCACCAAAGGGACAGGGAACACTGAAGCTTTCTTT	CASTKGTGNTEAFF
TRBD1	many	TRBV25-1	TRBJ1-5	TGTGCCAGCAGTCCGGGACAGGGCCAGCCCCAGCATTTT	CASSPGQGQPQHF
TRBD2	many	TRBV14	TRBJ2-3	TGTGCCAGCAGCCAAGATCAGCGGGAGGTGTTTGAAATCACGGATACGCAGTATTTT	CASSQDQREVFEITDTQYF
NA	NA	TRBV6-2/TRBV6-3	TRBJ2-3	TGTGCCATCAGTGCTAGAAGCACTGAAGCCACATATACGCAGTATTTT	CAISARSTEATYTQYF
NA	many	TRBV5-6	TRBJ2-7	TGTGCCAGCAGCTTGCCACAGGCCTACGAGCAGTACTTC	CASSLPQAYEQYF
NA	NA	TRBV6-1	TRBJ2-1	TGTGCCAGCACGGTCCACAATGAGCAGTTCTTC	CASTVHNEQFF
NA	NA	TRBV30	TRBJ2-7	TGTGCCTTTAGTGTCACGGAGTCCTACGAGCAGTACTTC	CAFSVTESYEQYF
TRBD1	few	TRBV5-1	TRBJ1-4	TGCGCCAGCAGTACAGGACAGGGAACTGAAAAACTGTTTTTT	CASSTGQGTEKLFF
NA	many	TRBV7-2	TRBJ1-6	TGTGCCAGCAGCTTCTCCATCGGACGCGGGAATTCACCCCTCCACTTT	CASSFSIGRGNSPLHF
TRBD1	many	TRBV11-2	TRBJ2-3	TGTGCCAGCAGCTACCGGACAGGCAGCACAGATACGCAGTATTTT	CASSYRTGSTDTQYF
TRBD1	NA	TRBV6-1	TRBJ2-7	TGTGCCAGCAGTGAAGTCGGGACAGGGGGCCAGCAGTACTTC	CASSEVGTGGQQYF
TRBD2	many	TRBV4-1	TRBJ2-1	TGCGCCAGCAGCCAAGATCAGAGCGACGGCCTAGCGGGAGAGCATGAGCAGTTCTTC	CASSQDQSDGLAGEHEQFF
TRBD1	many	TRBV6-2/TRBV6-3	TRBJ2-7	TGTGCCAGCAGTCCGACAGGGGGGCCCTACGAGCAGTACTTC	CASSPTGGPYEQYF
TRBD1	NA	TRBV6-1	TRBJ1-1	TGTGCCAGCAGCCGGACGCGGACAGGGGGACTGGTTGCGGCTTTCTTT	CASSRTRTGGLVAAFF
NA	many	TRBV6-1	TRBJ2-3	TGTGCCAGCACAATGTCACTGGGGGCAGGGGATACGCAGTATTTT	CASTMSLGAGDTQYF
TRBD1	few	TRBV5-4	TRBJ2-7	TGTGCCAGCAGCCTAGGGGGCCCCGGCTCCTACGAGCAGTACTTC	CASSLGGPGSYEQYF
NA	many	TRBV9	TRBJ1-2	TGTGCCAGCAGCGTAGACAGCAACTATGGCTACACCTTC	CASSVDSNYGYTF
NA	many	TRBV5-6	TRBJ1-4	TGTGCCAGCAGCTTTTCGGGGGCGGTTGAAAAACTGTTTTTT	CASSFSGAVEKLFF
NA	many	TRBV30	TRBJ2-1	TGTGCCTGGACTGATGCCCGATTTAAGTACAATGAGCAGTTCTTC	CAWTDARFKYNEQFF
NA	once	TRBV4-3	TRBJ2-1	TGCGCCAGCAGAGATAGCGGTACCAATGAGCAGTTCTTC	CASRDSGTNEQFF
NA	many	TRBV5-1	TRBJ2-7	TGCGCCAGCAGCTTGGAGGCGGACGGCTACGAGCAGTACTTC	CASSLEADGYEQYF
NA	many	TRBV6-2/TRBV6-3	TRBJ2-7	TGTGCCAGCAGTAACGGCTACTACGAGCAGTACTTC	CASSNGYYEQYF
NA	many	TRBV12-3/TRBV12-4	TRBJ2-7	TGTGCCAGCAGTTCAACTCAGACTCCGTGGGTTGACGAGCAGTACTTC	CASSSTQTPWVDEQYF
NA	NA	TRBV28	TRBJ2-2	TGTGCCAGCGGCGGCCCAAGGGCCACCGGTGAGCTCTTTTTT	CASGGPRATGELFF
NA	once	TRBV10-3	TRBJ2-2	TGTGCCATCTCCGGATTTTGGTCTGGCGGGACTGGGAACACCGGGGAGCTGTTTTTT	CAISGFWSGGTGNTGELFF
NA	many	TRBV20-1	TRBJ1-2	TGCAGTGCTAGAGATCCCCCGAGCTATGGCTACACCTTC	CSARDPPSYGYTF
NA	few	TRBV19	TRBJ1-1	TGTGTCAGTAGTAGTAACAGGAACGCTGAAGCTTTCTTT	CVSSSNRNAEAFF